The 25 T cell receptor beta chains below come from one sample, sequenced in a study of T cells in Graves' hyperthyroidism and ophthalmopathy. RNA transcripts provided the source from which TCR beta CDR3 regions were amplified. The HTBI primer set drove a first-round RT-PCR of the TCR CDR3. TCRdb re-called the multiplex PCR reads with MiXCR, one entry per CDR3 protein. Among around 300,000 distinct CDR3 sequences listed, approximately 15% were seen once. The material sequenced was blood. These receptors all come from a woman in her twenties or thirties with Graves' hyperthyroidism.

This clonotype was seen a handful of times. The chain employs TRBV4-1 and TRBJ2-3; TRBD2 matches 10 bases. The CDR3 has 16 amino acids. J was trimmed by 6 bases and V by 1 base; bases with no gene match: 7. Per the germline V gene, CDR1 is MGHRA and CDR2 is YSYEKL. The CDR3 sequence is CASSQASGSSSDTQYF. Written as DNA, the CDR3 is TGCGCCAGCAGCCAAGCTAGCGGGAGTTCATCCGATACGCAGTATTTT.

This clonotype has only a few counts. This chain uses TRBV6-5 with TRBJ2-6; no reliable D call. The CDR3 sequence is 17 residues long. Deletions cut 4 bases from V and 6 bases from J, with 19 bases between. CDR1 is MNHEY and CDR2 is SVGAGI in the germline V gene. The CDR3 DNA sequence: TGTGCCAGCAGTTCCCCTCGGGCGGCCAGAGAGGCCAACGTCCTGACTTTC. This translates into CASSSPRAAREANVLTF.

The rearrangement joins TRBV12-5 to TRBJ2-1; a weak D match, TRBD1 (5 bases). Germline CDR1 and CDR2: LGHNT and FRNRAP. This CDR3 is 18 amino acids long. The V end lost 1 base, the J end lost 0 bases, and 16 bases lay between the germline ends. The chain's CDR3 is CASGLGQRLPGSYNEQFF. The CDR3 DNA sequence: TGTGCTAGTGGTTTGGGACAGAGACTCCCAGGCTCCTACAATGAGCAGTTCTTC.

The chain carries TRBV10-2 and TRBJ2-4, with a weak D call TRBD1 (6 bases). The CDR3 has 17 amino acids. The V gene's germline CDR1 is WSHSY and CDR2 SAAADI. V lost 6 bases and J 0 bases, leaving 18 bases between the germline ends. The CDR3 DNA reads as TGCGCCAGCAGATCAAATCAGGGGATTGAAGCCAAAAACATTCAGTACTTC. Its translation is CASRSNQGIEAKNIQYF.

J is TRBJ1-1 and V is TRBV6-5; D call uncertain. There are 14 residues in the CDR3. The germline V and J ends were trimmed by 0 bases and 0 bases, with 5 bases remaining between them. The germline V gene has CDR1 MNHEY and CDR2 SVGAGI. The CDR3 here is CASSYSGLNTEAFF. CDR3 DNA: TGTGCCAGCAGTTACTCAGGGCTGAACACTGAAGCTTTCTTT.

This clonotype was seen ten or more times. The chain couples TRBV7-2 to TRBJ2-4; the D gene is possibly TRBD1 (5 bases). Germline V gene data show CDR1 as SGHTA and CDR2 as FQGNSA. V dropped 4 bases and J dropped 6 bases, with 13 bases sitting between them. This CDR3 has 14 residues. The DNA of the CDR3 is TGTGCCAGCAGCTCGGGTCTAGACAGAAACATTCAGTACTTC. Amino acid sequence: CASSSGLDRNIQYF.

This clonotype was counted many times. The chain uses TRBV12-3 or TRBV12-4 and TRBJ1-1, with a weak D call TRBD1 (5 bases). This CDR3 has 14 amino acids. The V and J ends lost 3 bases and 5 bases respectively, with 13 bases between them. The CDR3 reads CASSFGGWRTEAFF. As DNA, the CDR3 is TGTGCCAGCAGTTTCGGGGGGTGGAGGACTGAAGCTTTCTTT.

V and J are TRBV6-1 and TRBJ1-5, with unresolved D. Germline-derived CDR1 and CDR2 are MNHNS and SASEGT. V was trimmed by 0 bases and J by 0 bases, leaving 6 bases between them. This CDR3 has 15 amino acids. The CDR3 nucleotides are TGTGCCAGCAGTGAAGCTAGAGTTAGCAATCAGCCCCAGCATTTT. Translation gives CASSEARVSNQPQHF.

In its sample, this clonotype was seen many times. CDR3 in amino acids: CSARDMKTQYF. The CDR3 DNA follows: TGCAGTGCTAGAGATATGAAGACCCAGTACTTC. This chain connects TRBV20-1 to TRBJ2-5; D ambiguous. In germline, CDR1 is DFQATT, CDR2 SNEGSKA (reference sequence). The CDR3 consists of 11 residues. Trimming shortened V by 0 bases and J by 6 bases, and 5 bases separated the two germline ends.

V and J are TRBV7-9 and TRBJ2-7; D may be TRBD1 or TRBD2 (5 bases each). Per the germline V gene, CDR1 is SEHNR and CDR2 is FQNEAQ (reference sequence). V was clipped by 1 base and J by 3 bases, with 13 bases between them. This CDR3 is 15 amino acids long. The CDR3 loop is CASSLGDARVYEQYF. Written as DNA, the CDR3 is TGTGCCAGCAGCTTAGGGGACGCTAGGGTCTACGAGCAGTACTTC.

This clonotype was detected only a few times. V is TRBV3-1 and J is TRBJ2-3, with 16 bases that match TRBD2. V shed 1 base and J 14 bases; nucleotides not matched to a gene: 9. There are 16 residues in the CDR3. Germline V gene lookup returns CDR1 LGHDT and CDR2 YNNKEL (reference sequence). CDR3 region: CASSQVRGLAGGWTYF. CDR3 DNA sequence: TGTGCCAGCAGCCAAGTCCGGGGACTAGCGGGAGGGTGGACGTATTTT.

This clonotype was observed once. A much larger clonotype is one base distant, so this may be a read error. The chain joins TRBV27 to TRBJ2-1; 10 bases agree with TRBD1. The length of the CDR3 is 15 residues. Trimming took 5 bases from V and 5 from J; bases not matched to a gene: 6. CDR1 is MNHEY and CDR2 is SMNVEV in the germline V gene (reference sequence). Written as DNA, the CDR3 is TGTGCCAGCAGTCCCGACAGGGGGCCCCACAATGAGCAGTTCTTC. Protein product: CASSPDRGPHNEQFF.

Many counts were recorded for this clonotype. V and J are TRBV28 and TRBJ2-3; D unclear. The CDR3 is made up of 13 amino acids. Trimming took off 7 bases at V and 2 bases at J, with 10 bases between the two ends. The germline gives CDR1 MDHEN, CDR2 SYDVKM. CDR3 DNA sequence: TGTGCCAGCACCCCCAGCGACACAGATACGCAGTATTTT. This translates into CASTPSDTDTQYF. The complete variable domain, with remaining parts taken from reference TRBV28 and TRBJ2-3, reads DVKVTQSSRYLVKRTGEKVFLECVQDMDHENMFWYRQDPGLGLRLIYFSYDVKMKEKGDIPEGYSVSREKKERFSLILESASTNQTSMYLCASTPSDTDTQYFGPGTRLTVL.

This clonotype was observed a few times. The rearrangement uses TRBV5-1 and TRBJ2-5, with 12 bases that match TRBD1. Germline V gives CDR1 SGHRS, CDR2 YFSETQ. This CDR3 region has 17 residues. Losses at the gene ends were 3 bases for V and 2 bases for J; bases not matched to a gene: 8. The CDR3 DNA follows: TGCGCCAGCAGCTCCCAGGGACAGGGGGCCCTACAAGAGACCCAGTACTTC. Translation: CASSSQGQGALQETQYF.

V and J are TRBV20-1 and TRBJ2-3; 11 nucleotides match TRBD2. Germline CDR1 reads DFQATT; CDR2 reads SNEGSKA (reference sequence). Trimming cost V 0 bases and J 3 bases; bases outside gene matches: 8. This CDR3 region has 17 residues. The CDR3: CSAREASGRPGTDTQYF. CDR3 DNA sequence: TGCAGTGCTAGAGAGGCTAGCGGGAGGCCAGGAACAGATACGCAGTATTTT.

Ten or more counts support this clonotype. The chain is built from TRBV7-9 and TRBJ1-2; 8 bases line up with TRBD1. From germline, CDR1 is SEHNR and CDR2 FQNEAQ (reference sequence). The CDR3 length is 16 residues. The ends lost 5 bases at V and 6 bases at J; junction bases unmatched: 14. In nucleotides, the CDR3 is TGTGCCAGCAGCCCCGGCAGGGGGCGCAGAGTTAATGGCTACACCTTC. Protein product: CASSPGRGRRVNGYTF. The complete variable domain, with remaining parts taken from reference TRBV7-9 and TRBJ1-2, reads DTGVSQNPRHKITKRGQNVTFRCDPISEHNRLYWYRQTLGQGPEFLTYFQNEAQLEKSRLLSDRFSAERPKGSFSTLEIQRTEQGDSAMYLCASSPGRGRRVNGYTFGSGTRLTVV.

This clonotype was recorded at least ten times. CDR3 sequence: CASTSSGTPSQQYF. The CDR3 DNA reads as TGCGCCAGCACCTCCTCCGGGACCCCGAGCCAGCAGTACTTC. The rearrangement links TRBV5-1 to TRBJ2-7; TRBD1 or TRBD2 may be the D gene (5 bases each). V was trimmed by 6 bases and J by 8 bases, leaving 21 bases between them. The CDR3 runs to 14 residues. Germline CDR1 and CDR2: SGHRS and YFSETQ.

This clonotype was recorded at least ten times. CDR3 protein: CAIRPRGQGSGTGELFF. DNA for the CDR3: TGTGCCATCAGACCCCGTGGACAGGGAAGTGGCACCGGGGAGCTGTTTTTT. The V call is TRBV10-3, the J call TRBJ2-2, with 8 positions matching TRBD1. Germline V gene lookup returns CDR1 ENHRY and CDR2 SYGVKD. This CDR3 spans 17 amino acids. After removal of 6 bases from V and 4 bases from J, the junction contained 13 bases not matched to a gene.

This clonotype came up many times. The chain links TRBV7-8 to TRBJ1-5, with D unresolved. V was clipped by 3 bases and J by 2 bases, with 8 bases between them. CDR1 and CDR2 from the germline V gene are SGHVS and FQNEAQ. CDR3 size: 14 residues. CDR3 sequence reads: CASSFSAGNQPQHF. DNA of the CDR3: TGTGCCAGCAGCTTTTCGGCGGGCAATCAGCCCCAGCATTTT. The full variable domain, in which reference TRBV7-8 and TRBJ1-5 provide the parts outside the CDR3, is GAGVSQSPRYKVAKRGQDVALRCDPISGHVSLFWYQQALGQGPEFLTYFQNEAQLDKSGLPSDRFFAERPEGSVSTLKIQRTQQEDSAVYLCASSFSAGNQPQHFGDGTRLSIL.

J is TRBJ2-7 and V is TRBV11-3; TRBD2 might be the D (5 bases). This CDR3 has 12 amino acids. The V end was cut by 5 bases, the J end by 6 bases, with 11 bases between. The germline CDR1 and CDR2 sequences are SGHNT and YENEEA. The CDR3 region is CASSLKEGEQYF. Here the CDR3 DNA reads TGTGCCAGCAGCCTAAAAGAGGGCGAGCAGTACTTC.

This clonotype turned up a few times. The gene calls are TRBV28 and TRBJ1-1, with D possibly TRBD1 on 5 matching bases. Trimming stripped 4 bases from V and 3 bases from J, with 9 bases between. This CDR3 has 13 amino acids. Germline-derived CDR1 and CDR2 are MDHEN and SYDVKM. CDR3 sequence reads: CASSSSGDTEAFF. The DNA for the CDR3 is TGTGCCAGCAGTTCGTCGGGGGACACTGAAGCTTTCTTT.

V gene TRBV7-9 combines with J gene TRBJ2-5; 8 positions match TRBD2. The CDR3 is made up of 16 amino acids. With 6 bases clipped from V and 1 base from J, the junction kept 10 bases outside the gene matches. The V gene's germline CDR1 is SEHNR and CDR2 FQNEAQ (reference sequence). Here the CDR3 DNA reads TGTGCCAGCAGGCGCACAACTAGCGGAGGCCAAGAGACCCAGTACTTC. It encodes CASRRTTSGGQETQYF. Looking up the rest from reference TRBV7-9 and TRBJ2-5 gives the full variable domain: DTGVSQNPRHKITKRGQNVTFRCDPISEHNRLYWYRQTLGQGPEFLTYFQNEAQLEKSRLLSDRFSAERPKGSFSTLEIQRTEQGDSAMYLCASRRTTSGGQETQYFGPGTRLLVL.

In its sample, this clonotype was seen a few times. The CDR3 sequence: CASSLGWNEKLFF. The CDR3 region has the DNA TGCGCCAGCAGCTTAGGGTGGAATGAAAAACTGTTTTTT. The chain couples TRBV5-1 to TRBJ1-4; unclear D gene. CDR3 length: 13 residues. Germline V CDR1 and CDR2: SGHRS, YFSETQ. V dropped 2 bases and J dropped 5 bases, with 7 bases sitting between them. Variable domain in full (rest from reference TRBV5-1 and TRBJ1-4): KAGVTQTPRYLIKTRGQQVTLSCSPISGHRSVSWYQQTPGQGLQFLFEYFSETQRNKGNFPGRFSGRQFSNSRSEMNVSTLELGDSALYLCASSLGWNEKLFFGSGTQLSVL.

Worth noting for this clonotype: A read error is possible here, since a much larger clone lies one base away. The chain employs TRBV5-5 and TRBJ1-2, with TRBD1 matching 9 bases. The CDR3 consists of 14 residues. Germline loops: CDR1 SGHKS, CDR2 YYEKEE (reference sequence). Unmatched junction bases numbered 6, after V lost 6 bases and J lost 3 bases. CDR3 nucleotides: TGTGCCAGCACCCCGGGACAGGGATACTATGGCTACACCTTC. It codes for CASTPGQGYYGYTF.

This chain links TRBV20-1 with TRBJ2-2; D remains unclear. Germline CDR1 DFQATT, CDR2 SNEGSKA (reference sequence). The CDR3 covers 13 residues. V was pared by 2 bases and J by 6 bases, with 10 bases between. As DNA, the CDR3 is TGCAGTGCTAGACGTCCTCGCGCCGGGGAGCTGTTTTTT. Translating gives CSARRPRAGELFF.